The T cell receptor (beta chain) under discussion was sequenced for a study of regulatory T cells in long-lasting Graves disease. Study-level information: Those Graves' patients who were newly diagnosed had been on antithyroid drugs under 3 months.

The CDR3 consists of 14 residues. Trimming took 5 bases from V and 3 from J; bases not matched to a gene: 5. Germline V gives CDR1 LNHDA, CDR2 SQIVND (reference sequence). The authors built TCR beta libraries using iRepertoire HTBI primers and Arm-PCR of CDR3 regions. TCRdb fed the multiplex PCR reads into MiXCR, producing one record per CDR3 protein. The sample has a few hundred thousand distinct CDR3 sequences, roughly 18% seen once. A few counts support this clonotype. Noted time point: newly diagnosed GD, antithyroid drugs for less than 3 months. Preparation of the TCR library used RNA extracted from PBMCs. Each of the patients was recruited from an endocrinology department situated in Xi'an, China. These records were also assigned to another study, of T cells in Graves' hyperthyroidism and ophthalmopathy. From that report: Absent ophthalmopathy progression within 18 months defined stable Graves' hyperthyroidism.

This chain uses TRBV19 with TRBJ1-1; 8 positions agree with TRBD1. The sequenced sample was peripheral blood mononuclear cells (PBMCs), obtained at new diagnosis, from a patient treated with antithyroid drugs. This sequence was found in a woman in her twenties or thirties with Graves disease. The chain's CDR3 is CASSPGQGYTEAFF. CDR3 DNA: TGTGCCAGTAGTCCAGGACAGGGATACACTGAAGCTTTCTTT.